The 18 T cell receptor beta chains listed next were all sequenced from one sample in a study of blood T cell repertoires in COVID-19. Clones were read by immunoSEQ multiplex PCR, and TCRdb kept only the in-frame ones, dropping some. The sample lists fewer than 35,000 clones, about 89% seen once, with 3.7% in the top ten. The sequencing sample was made of peripheral blood. These receptors originate from a man aged 55 to 70 with acute or convalescent COVID-19.

The rearrangement links TRBV30 to TRBJ2-7; TRBD2 aligns across 9 bases. Germline V CDR1 and CDR2: GTSNPN, SVGIG (reference sequence). J gave up 5 bases and V 1 base, and 6 bases lay outside the gene matches. The CDR3 is made up of 14 amino acids. CDR3 nucleotide sequence: TGTGCCTGGAGTGATGGAGCGGGAGGAGACGAGCAGTACTTC. Its protein is CAWSDGAGGDEQYF. Looking up the rest from reference TRBV30 and TRBJ2-7 gives the full variable domain: SQTIHQWPATLVQPVGSPLSLECTVEGTSNPNLYWYRQAAGRGLQLLFYSVGIGQISSEVPQNLSASRPQDRQFILSSKKLLLSDSGFYLCAWSDGAGGDEQYFGPGTRLTVT.

This chain links TRBV15 with TRBJ2-1, with 7 positions matching TRBD2. Germline V gene data show CDR1 as LNHNV and CDR2 as YYDKDF (reference sequence). The CDR3 runs 15 residues. J was trimmed by 5 bases and V by 3 bases; bases with no gene match: 7. The CDR3 here is CATSSGLAENNEQFF. The DNA for the CDR3 is TGTGCCACCAGCAGCGGGCTAGCGGAAAACAATGAGCAGTTCTTC.

This clone was seen only once. The V and J genes are TRBV9 and TRBJ2-3; 8 nucleotides line up with TRBD1. The germline V gene has CDR1 SGDLS and CDR2 YYNGEE. V lost 0 bases to trimming and J lost 3 bases; unmatched junction nucleotides: 6. This CDR3 contains 16 residues. CDR3 sequence (DNA): TGTGCCAGCAGCGTAGGAGCAGGGGGCTTAACAGATACGCAGTATTTT. Translating gives CASSVGAGGLTDTQYF. The full variable domain, completed using reference TRBV9 and TRBJ2-3, is DSGVTQTPKHLITATGQRVTLRCSPRSGDLSVYWYQQSLDQGLQFLIQYYNGEERAKGNILERFSAQQFPDLHSELNLSSLELGDSALYFCASSVGAGGLTDTQYFGPGTRLTVL.

This chain uses TRBV9 with TRBJ1-3; D may be TRBD1 (6 bases). CDR1 is SGDLS, CDR2 YYNGEE, per germline. This CDR3 has 15 residues. Trimming removed 4 bases from V and 0 bases from J, with 11 bases in between. The CDR3 reads CASSRTDSSGNTIYF. For the CDR3, the DNA is TGTGCCAGCAGCCGAACGGACAGCTCTGGAAACACCATATATTTT.

This sequence joins TRBV24-1 and TRBJ2-1, with 7 bases aligning to TRBD2. Unmatched junction bases numbered 13, after V lost 4 bases and J lost 8 bases. This CDR3 region has 16 residues. CDR1 KGHDR and CDR2 SFDVKD come from the germline V gene. CDR3: CATSEGYRAGRDEQFF. The CDR3 DNA reads TGTGCCACCAGTGAAGGTTATCGGGCAGGGAGGGATGAGCAGTTCTTC.

The chain is built from TRBV2 and TRBJ1-3; the D is unclear. The V end lost 4 bases, the J end lost 4 bases, and 8 bases lay between the germline ends. CDR1 SNHLY and CDR2 FYNNEI come from the germline V gene. The CDR3 covers 13 residues. CDR3 in amino acids: CASSVLGGNTIYF. The CDR3 nucleotides are TGTGCCAGCAGTGTGCTGGGCGGAAACACCATATATTTT.

J is TRBJ2-1 and V is TRBV18; 7 bases map to TRBD1. The germline CDR1 and CDR2 sequences are KGHSH and LQKENI. The CDR3 sequence is 14 residues long. V gave up 4 bases and J gave up 9 bases; unmatched junction bases: 9. For the CDR3, the DNA is TGTGCCAGCTCACTGGAAACAGGGGAGCGTGAGCAGTTCTTC. The encoded protein is CASSLETGEREQFF. Supplemented by reference TRBV18 and TRBJ2-1, the full variable domain reads NAGVMQNPRHLVRRRGQEARLRCSPMKGHSHVYWYRQLPEEGLKFMVYLQKENIIDESGMPKERFSAEFPKEGPSILRIQQVVRGDSAAYFCASSLETGEREQFFGPGTRLTVL.

A single count supports this clone. The chain is built from TRBV12-5 and TRBJ1-2; 11 nucleotides align to TRBD1. The CDR3 is 14 amino acids. Germline lookup yields CDR1 LGHNT and CDR2 FRNRAP. The V segment lost 7 bases and the J segment 7 bases; nucleotides outside the gene matches: 8. CDR3 sequence: CASDLGQGAGGYTF. The CDR3, as DNA: TGTGCTAGTGATCTCGGACAGGGGGCTGGTGGCTACACCTTC.

The rearrangement uses TRBV2 and TRBJ2-3; TRBD1 might be the D (6 bases). Germline V CDR1 and CDR2: SNHLY, FYNNEI. The CDR3 totals 15 residues. The ends were cut back, 3 bases at V and 2 bases at J, with 12 bases in the middle. Written as DNA, the CDR3 is TGTGCCAGCAGTGATCAGGCAGGGGCCACAGATACGCAGTATTTT. Translating gives CASSDQAGATDTQYF.

J is TRBJ1-2 and V is TRBV9, with 7 bases identical to TRBD1. The CDR3 covers 15 residues. Trimming cost V 0 bases and J 4 bases; bases outside gene matches: 6. CDR1 is SGDLS and CDR2 is YYNGEE in the germline V gene. The CDR3: CASSVEWDSLYGYTF. The CDR3 nucleotides read TGTGCCAGCAGCGTAGAGTGGGACAGCCTCTATGGCTACACCTTC.

The chain employs TRBV6-5 and TRBJ1-1; the D gene is possibly TRBD1 (6 bases). CDR1 is MNHEY and CDR2 is SVGAGI in the germline V gene. The CDR3 is made up of 14 amino acids. The V and J ends lost 7 bases and 4 bases respectively, with 16 bases between them. DNA of the CDR3: TGTGCCAGCAAAGAACAGGGAGCCGTCACTGAAGCTTTCTTT. Its translation is CASKEQGAVTEAFF.

V and J are TRBV15 and TRBJ1-2, with 9 bases identical to TRBD1. J was trimmed by 2 bases and V by 0 bases; bases with no gene match: 4. Germline V CDR1 and CDR2: LNHNV, YYDKDF (reference sequence). The CDR3 contains 16 residues. CDR3 region: CATSRDLQGANYGYTF. The DNA of the CDR3 is TGTGCCACCAGCAGAGATCTACAGGGGGCCAACTATGGCTACACCTTC.

The chain carries TRBV5-1 and TRBJ1-1; 11 positions match TRBD1. The V segment lost 4 bases and the J segment 10 bases; nucleotides outside the gene matches: 12. Per the germline V gene, CDR1 is SGHRS and CDR2 is YFSETQ. The CDR3 runs 15 residues. The CDR3 nucleotides read TGCGCCAGCAGCGCTATGGACAGGGGGCCTCCCATAGCTTTCTTT. This codes for CASSAMDRGPPIAFF. Combining the CDR3 with reference TRBV5-1 and TRBJ1-1 gives the whole variable domain KAGVTQTPRYLIKTRGQQVTLSCSPISGHRSVSWYQQTPGQGLQFLFEYFSETQRNKGNFPGRFSGRQFSNSRSEMNVSTLELGDSALYLCASSAMDRGPPIAFFGQGTRLTVV.

There are a few counts of this clone. V is TRBV11-2 and J is TRBJ2-2, with 9 bases matching TRBD1. The J segment lost 0 bases and the V segment lost 5 bases, leaving 7 bases of the junction unmatched. Germline V gene data show CDR1 as SGHAT and CDR2 as FQNNGV. The CDR3 is 17 amino acids. The CDR3 protein is CASSPGQGPSNTGELFF. The CDR3 DNA reads TGTGCCAGCAGCCCTGGACAGGGGCCTTCGAACACCGGGGAGCTGTTTTTT.

The J gene is TRBJ2-1, the V gene TRBV19, with TRBD2 matching over 11 bases. CDR1 and CDR2 from the germline V gene are LNHDA and SQIVND (reference sequence). The CDR3 extends over 16 amino acids. The trim removed 0 bases at V and 4 bases at J, leaving 2 bases unmatched. In DNA, the CDR3 is TGTGCCAGTAGTATAGAAGGGACTAGCGGATACAATGAGCAGTTCTTC. This translates into CASSIEGTSGYNEQFF.

The rearrangement joins TRBV11-3 to TRBJ1-3, with 7 positions matching TRBD1. The germline gives CDR1 SGHNT, CDR2 YENEEA. The CDR3 contains 15 residues. V trimming: 3 bases; J trimming: 0 bases; junction bases outside the gene matches: 2. The CDR3 sequence: CASSLTGLSGNTIYF. The CDR3 DNA reads as TGTGCCAGCAGCTTGACAGGGCTCTCTGGAAACACCATATATTTT.

The chain is built from TRBV3-1 (or the pseudogene TRBV3-2) and TRBJ2-1, with 8 bases lining up with TRBD1. The V and J ends lost 2 bases and 2 bases, in that order; junction bases with no gene match: 5. Germline CDR1 reads LGHDT; CDR2 reads YNNKEL (reference sequence). The CDR3 totals 16 residues. Written as DNA, the CDR3 is TGTGCCAGCAGCCAAAACCCGGGACAGGCCTACAATGAGCAGTTCTTC. Translation gives CASSQNPGQAYNEQFF.

This clone was seen a single time. V usage is TRBV6-5 and J usage is TRBJ2-1; D not resolved. Between the trimmed V and J ends, which lost 5 bases and 4 bases, there was a span of 15 bases. Germline V gene data show CDR1 as MNHEY and CDR2 as SVGAGI. The CDR3 is 15 residues long. The CDR3 is CASSPARHLYNEQFF. The CDR3 DNA follows: TGTGCCAGCAGTCCGGCGCGACACCTTTACAATGAGCAGTTCTTC.